What follows are 5 T cell receptor beta chains derived from one specimen sequenced in a study of identical twins. TCRdb reanalysed the 5' RACE reads using MiXCR and keeps one entry per CDR3 protein. The profile shows around 530,000 distinct CDR3 sequences, 15% of them singletons. These data also formed part of another study, on yellow fever vaccine responses in identical twins.

The sample consisted of CD4+ T cells sorted from blood. The receptors derive from a woman aged 18-29 years in good health.

This clonotype occurred a few times. The genes are TRBV10-3 and TRBJ2-3, with D possibly being TRBD2 (7 bases). Trimming took 7 bases from V and 3 from J, leaving 14 bases between them. Germline V lookup: CDR1 ENHRY, CDR2 SYGVKD. The CDR3 spans 14 residues. The CDR3 DNA reads TGTGCCATCAAATCAGGGGAGGGAACAGATACGCAGTATTTT. It specifies CAIKSGEGTDTQYF.

The chain joins TRBV10-3 to TRBJ2-5; D is uncertain. This CDR3 region has 12 residues. V lost 3 bases and J 6 bases, leaving 8 bases between the germline ends. CDR1 ENHRY and CDR2 SYGVKD come from the germline V gene. The CDR3, as DNA: TGTGCCATCAGTGAACGTGGGCAGACCCAGTACTTC. Amino acids: CAISERGQTQYF.

The table lists this clonotype with a few counts. The CDR3 sequence: CASRRLGDSPLHF. In DNA, the CDR3 is TGCGCCAGCAGGCGGCTCGGAGATTCACCCCTCCACTTT. This chain links TRBV5-1 with TRBJ1-6, with D hard to call. V lost 5 bases and J 8 bases, leaving 11 bases between the germline ends. Germline lookup yields CDR1 SGHRS and CDR2 YFSETQ. This CDR3 region has 13 residues.

The sample holds a few counts of this clonotype. The rearrangement joins TRBV3-1 to TRBJ1-3; 7 nucleotides match TRBD1. CDR3 length equals 14 residues. Trimming at V came to 3 bases and at J to 8 bases, leaving 7 bases not matched to a gene. Germline V gene sequence: CDR1 LGHDT, CDR2 YNNKEL (reference sequence). The CDR3 DNA reads TGTGCCAGCAGCCAGTCAGGGGGTACGGACACCATATATTTT. Translated: CASSQSGGTDTIYF.

The chain combines TRBV3-1 with TRBJ1-1; D is ambiguous. Per the germline V gene, CDR1 is LGHDT and CDR2 is YNNKEL (reference sequence). Trimming took off 0 bases at V and 5 bases at J, with 10 bases between the two ends. CDR3 size: 14 residues. The CDR3 is CASSQDHSGTEAFF. CDR3 nucleotides: TGTGCCAGCAGCCAAGATCATAGTGGGACTGAAGCTTTCTTT.